Below, 23 T cell receptor beta chains from the same sample are listed, as sequenced in a study of T cell repertoires in cytomegalovirus infection. Using its own MiXCR run on the reads, TCRdb lists one record per CDR3 protein. The sample records hundreds of thousands of distinct CDR3 sequences, approximately 33% being singletons. These receptors are not linked to any known antigen. The material was cultured PBMCs, obtained from culture after CMV antigen stimulation. The receptor set was obtained from a human donor in good health (CMV status not recorded). Some clones in this sample may be carry-over from other donors' samples.

This clonotype was seen more than once but under ten times. The rearrangement joins TRBV12-3 or TRBV12-4 to TRBJ2-7; 7 bases agree with TRBD2. The CDR3 consists of 15 residues. J was trimmed by 2 bases and V by 4 bases; bases with no gene match: 8. DNA of the CDR3: TGTGCCAGCAGTTGGGGTTATCTAGCGGCCTACGAGCAGTACTTC. It is translated as CASSWGYLAAYEQYF.

This sequence joins TRBV5-6 and TRBJ2-3; D is perhaps TRBD2 (6 bases). Trimming took 2 bases from V and 2 from J, leaving 12 bases between them. CDR1 is SGHDT, CDR2 YYEEEE, per germline. The CDR3 totals 15 residues. This CDR3 is CASSFGSGYTDTQYF. CDR3 nucleotides: TGTGCCAGCAGCTTCGGGAGCGGATACACAGATACGCAGTATTTT.

The chain recombines TRBV12-3 or TRBV12-4 with TRBJ2-1; TRBD2 is a possible D gene (6 bases). This CDR3 spans 14 amino acids. V dropped 3 bases and J dropped 8 bases, with 14 bases sitting between them. The CDR3 region is CASSFGGPYDEQFF. The CDR3, as DNA: TGTGCCAGCAGTTTCGGGGGACCCTATGATGAGCAGTTCTTC.

V and J are TRBV6-6 and TRBJ2-7; 8 bases are a match to TRBD2. Germline trimming cut 2 bases from V and 5 bases from J; bases unmatched to any gene: 8. The CDR3 length is 15 residues. Germline assignment: CDR1 MNHNY and CDR2 SVGAGI (reference sequence). The DNA for the CDR3 is TGTGCCAGCAGTTACGTGGCGGGAGGTATCCACGAGCAGTACTTC. Translating gives CASSYVAGGIHEQYF.

This clonotype was detected only a few times. The V call is TRBV15, the J call TRBJ1-2, with TRBD1 as a possible D gene (6 bases). This CDR3 comprises 15 residues. The V gene lost 1 base and the J gene lost 2 bases, with 11 bases spanning the gap. Germline V gene lookup returns CDR1 LNHNV and CDR2 YYDKDF (reference sequence). The DNA of the CDR3 is TGTGCCACCAGCAGAGTGAACAGGGCGAACTATGGCTACACCTTC. Translating it yields CATSRVNRANYGYTF.

This clonotype occurred a few times. The CDR3 protein is CASSYSTPGGPYEQYF. CDR3 nucleotides: TGTGCCAGCAGTTACTCGACCCCGGGAGGCCCCTACGAGCAGTACTTC. This sequence joins TRBV6-5 and TRBJ2-7, with 7 bases identical to TRBD2. V was clipped by 0 bases and J by 2 bases; unmatched bases: 7. CDR1 MNHEY and CDR2 SVGAGI come from the germline V gene. The CDR3 sequence is 16 residues long.

This clonotype has ten or more counts. This rearrangement joins TRBV7-6 to TRBJ1-1; unclear D gene. Germline-derived CDR1 and CDR2 are SGHVS and FNYEAQ. The CDR3 has 13 amino acids. Trimming stripped 2 bases from V and 2 bases from J, with 6 bases between. The CDR3 DNA reads TGTGCCAGCAGCTTAACAGATAACACTGAAGCTTTCTTT. Its translation is CASSLTDNTEAFF.

The chain uses TRBV5-1 and TRBJ1-2; 9 nucleotides match TRBD1. This CDR3 is 13 amino acids long. Germline V gives CDR1 SGHRS, CDR2 YFSETQ. The V gene end was trimmed by 3 bases and the J gene end by 6 bases; junction bases not matched to a gene: 3. As DNA, the CDR3 is TGCGCCAGCAGCTCACAGGGGGCGAATGGCTACACCTTC. It specifies CASSSQGANGYTF.

The chain has TRBV20-1 and TRBJ2-5; TRBD2 agrees at 7 bases. The CDR3 is made up of 14 amino acids. The germline gives CDR1 DFQATT, CDR2 SNEGSKA (reference sequence). V shed 5 bases, J shed 5 bases, and the junction held 11 bases outside the gene matches. Here the CDR3 reads CSAGPGRTRETQYF. The CDR3 DNA follows: TGCAGTGCTGGCCCGGGGCGGACTAGGGAGACCCAGTACTTC.

The genes are TRBV24-1 and TRBJ2-3; D perhaps matches TRBD1 (5 bases). Trimming pared 3 bases from V and 6 bases from J, leaving 18 bases between. The germline V gene encodes CDR1 KGHDR and CDR2 SFDVKD. This CDR3 comprises 16 residues. This CDR3 reads CATSDGPVGPGDTQYF. DNA of the CDR3: TGTGCCACCAGTGATGGCCCCGTTGGACCAGGGGATACGCAGTATTTT.

This clonotype occurred a few times. This chain links TRBV27 with TRBJ2-7, with 9 bases matching TRBD2. This CDR3 region has 15 residues. CDR1 and CDR2 from the germline V gene are MNHEY and SMNVEV (reference sequence). Trimming took 5 bases from V and 0 from J; bases not matched to a gene: 5. This CDR3 reads CASSAMTSGSYEQYF. Written as DNA, the CDR3 is TGTGCCAGCAGTGCTATGACTAGCGGCTCCTACGAGCAGTACTTC.

This clonotype was counted only a few times. The DNA for the CDR3 is TGCGCCAGCAGCGCACTGCTCCGGAACACTGAAGCTTTCTTT. This encodes CASSALLRNTEAFF. V is TRBV10-2 and J is TRBJ1-1; unclear D gene. The V end was cut by 6 bases, the J end by 1 base, with 12 bases between. The CDR3 sequence is 14 residues long. The germline gives CDR1 WSHSY, CDR2 SAAADI.

This clonotype was counted only a few times. The V and J genes are TRBV7-2 and TRBJ2-3, with D unresolved. V was shortened by 1 base and J by 4 bases, with 12 bases between the two germline ends. CDR1 SGHTA and CDR2 FQGNSA come from the germline V gene. The CDR3 contains 15 residues. CDR3 sequence: CASSLVFGAPDTQYF. For the CDR3, the DNA is TGTGCCAGCAGCTTAGTGTTTGGAGCCCCAGATACGCAGTATTTT.

The V and J genes are TRBV2 and TRBJ1-1, with 10 bases fitting TRBD1. CDR3 length: 16 residues. The ends lost 4 bases at V and 0 bases at J; junction bases unmatched: 5. Germline V gene sequence: CDR1 SNHLY, CDR2 FYNNEI. The CDR3, as DNA: TGTGCCAGCAGTGGGGACAGGGGTTTTCTGAACACTGAAGCTTTCTTT. Translation: CASSGDRGFLNTEAFF.

This clonotype showed up just a few times. The chain combines TRBV4-1 with TRBJ2-7; the match to TRBD2 covers 14 bases. The CDR3 runs 16 residues. The germline CDR1 and CDR2 sequences are MGHRA and YSYEKL. With 4 bases clipped from V and 0 bases from J, the junction kept 2 bases outside the gene matches. The chain's CDR3 is CASSPGTSGSSYEQYF. The CDR3 DNA sequence: TGCGCCAGCAGCCCCGGGACTAGCGGGAGCTCCTACGAGCAGTACTTC.

The V call is TRBV7-8, the J call TRBJ2-1; 11 bases match TRBD2. Germline loops: CDR1 SGHVS, CDR2 FQNEAQ. Trimming cost V 1 base and J 7 bases; bases outside gene matches: 3. This CDR3 contains 15 residues. In DNA, the CDR3 is TGTGCCAGCAGCTTAGAACTAGCGGGAGAAAATGAGCAGTTCTTC. Translation: CASSLELAGENEQFF.

This clonotype was picked up a small number of times. V is TRBV6-1 and J is TRBJ1-2; a weak D match, TRBD1 (5 bases). From germline, CDR1 is MNHNS and CDR2 SASEGT. Trimming pared 6 bases from V and 4 bases from J, leaving 18 bases between. The CDR3 is 15 residues long. DNA of the CDR3: TGTGCCAGCAGCCGGGGACTCGAGGAGAGCTATGGCTACACCTTC. Translation: CASSRGLEESYGYTF.

J is TRBJ2-3 and V is TRBV19; TRBD2 matches 9 bases. The CDR3 has 14 residues. The germline V gene encodes CDR1 LNHDA and CDR2 SQIVND (reference sequence). CDR3 protein: CVASGTRELDTQYF. The CDR3 DNA reads as TGTGTAGCTAGCGGGACCCGCGAGTTAGATACGCAGTATTTT.

A few counts support this clonotype. The chain uses TRBV12-3 or TRBV12-4 and TRBJ1-6; D gene uncertain. The V end lost 2 bases, the J end lost 5 bases, and 10 bases lay between the germline ends. The CDR3 is 15 amino acids. The CDR3 DNA is TGTGCCAGCAGTTTAATCGACTTTAATAATTCACCCCTCCACTTT. Amino acid sequence: CASSLIDFNNSPLHF.

This clonotype appeared a few times. This sequence joins TRBV12-3 or TRBV12-4 and TRBJ2-1; no clear D. This CDR3 is built from 14 residues. V shed 3 bases and J shed 0 bases, with 6 bases lying between them. CDR3 DNA sequence: TGTGCCAGCAGTTTGGTCAACTCCTACAATGAGCAGTTCTTC. It translates to CASSLVNSYNEQFF.

This clonotype has more than one count but fewer than ten. This chain links TRBV12-3 or TRBV12-4 with TRBJ1-4; D is perhaps TRBD1 (5 bases). The CDR3 sequence is 14 residues long. The ends were cut back, 3 bases at V and 5 bases at J, with 10 bases in the middle. CDR3 residues: CASSLGPQNEKLFF. As DNA, the CDR3 is TGTGCCAGCAGTTTGGGGCCGCAGAATGAAAAACTGTTTTTT.

This chain uses TRBV2 with TRBJ2-1, with 7 bases lining up with TRBD2. This CDR3 contains 14 residues. J lost 3 bases, V lost 3 bases, and 2 bases had no gene match. Per germline, CDR1 SNHLY and CDR2 FYNNEI. CDR3 amino acids: CASSETSYYNEQFF. The DNA of the CDR3 is TGTGCCAGCAGTGAGACTAGCTACTACAATGAGCAGTTCTTC.

This clonotype has more than one count but fewer than ten. This chain uses TRBV6-1 with TRBJ1-2, with 9 positions matching TRBD1. Germline CDR1 reads MNHNS; CDR2 reads SASEGT. The J segment lost 7 bases and the V segment lost 5 bases, leaving 2 bases of the junction unmatched. The CDR3 sequence is 12 residues long. CDR3 DNA: TGTGCCAGCAGTCGGGACAGGGCTGGCTACACCTTC. Its translation: CASSRDRAGYTF.